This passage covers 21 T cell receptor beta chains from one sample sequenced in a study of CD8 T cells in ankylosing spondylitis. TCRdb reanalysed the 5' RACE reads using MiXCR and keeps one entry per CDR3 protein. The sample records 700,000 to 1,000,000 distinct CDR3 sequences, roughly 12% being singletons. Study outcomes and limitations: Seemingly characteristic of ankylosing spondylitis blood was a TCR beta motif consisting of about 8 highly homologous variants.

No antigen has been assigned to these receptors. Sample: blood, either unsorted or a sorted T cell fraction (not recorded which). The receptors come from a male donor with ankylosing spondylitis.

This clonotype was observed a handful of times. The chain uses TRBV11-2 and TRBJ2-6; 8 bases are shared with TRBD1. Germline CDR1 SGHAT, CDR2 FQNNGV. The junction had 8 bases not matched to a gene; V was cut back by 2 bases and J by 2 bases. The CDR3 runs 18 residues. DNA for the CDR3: TGTGCCAGCAGCTTATACGTGGGACAGGTCCCTGGGGCCAACGTCCTGACTTTC. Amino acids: CASSLYVGQVPGANVLTF.

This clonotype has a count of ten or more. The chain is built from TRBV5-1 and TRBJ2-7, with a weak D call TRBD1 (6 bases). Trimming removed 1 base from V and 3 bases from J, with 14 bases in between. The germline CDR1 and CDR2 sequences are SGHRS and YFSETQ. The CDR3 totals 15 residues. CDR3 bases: TGCGCCAGCAGCTTGTTCGCAGGGGTGGGCTACGAGCAGTACTTC. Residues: CASSLFAGVGYEQYF.

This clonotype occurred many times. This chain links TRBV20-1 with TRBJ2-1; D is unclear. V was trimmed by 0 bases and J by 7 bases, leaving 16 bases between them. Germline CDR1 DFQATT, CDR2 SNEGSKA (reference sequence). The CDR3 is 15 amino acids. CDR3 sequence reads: CSARDARLFQNEQFF. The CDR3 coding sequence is TGCAGTGCTAGAGATGCTCGCCTCTTTCAAAATGAGCAGTTCTTC.

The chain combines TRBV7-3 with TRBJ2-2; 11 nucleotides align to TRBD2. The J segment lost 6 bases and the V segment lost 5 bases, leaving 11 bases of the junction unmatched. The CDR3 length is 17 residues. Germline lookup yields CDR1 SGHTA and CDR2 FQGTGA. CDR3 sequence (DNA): TGTGCCAGCAGCCCCGATCGTAGCGGGGGGGCCTCCGGGGAGCTGTTTTTT. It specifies CASSPDRSGGASGELFF.

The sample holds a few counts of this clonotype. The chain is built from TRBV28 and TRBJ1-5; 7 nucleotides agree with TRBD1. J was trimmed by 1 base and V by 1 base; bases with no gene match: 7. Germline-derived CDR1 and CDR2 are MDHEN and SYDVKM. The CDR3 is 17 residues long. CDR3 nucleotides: TGTGCCAGCAGTTTATTACAGGGGTGGTTAAGCAATCAGCCCCAGCATTTT. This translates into CASSLLQGWLSNQPQHF.

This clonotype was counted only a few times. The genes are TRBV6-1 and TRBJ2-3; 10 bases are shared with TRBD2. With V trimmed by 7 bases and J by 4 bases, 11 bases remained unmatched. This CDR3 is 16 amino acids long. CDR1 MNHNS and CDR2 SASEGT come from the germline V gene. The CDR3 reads CASKKEGLAIPDTQYF. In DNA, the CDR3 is TGTGCCAGCAAAAAGGAGGGACTAGCGATCCCAGATACGCAGTATTTT.

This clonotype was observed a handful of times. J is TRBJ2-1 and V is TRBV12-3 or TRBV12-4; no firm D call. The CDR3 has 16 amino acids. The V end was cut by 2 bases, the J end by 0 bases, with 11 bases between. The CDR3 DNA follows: TGTGCCAGCAGTTTAAAGCCGTCGAGCTCCTACAATGAGCAGTTCTTC. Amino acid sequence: CASSLKPSSSYNEQFF.

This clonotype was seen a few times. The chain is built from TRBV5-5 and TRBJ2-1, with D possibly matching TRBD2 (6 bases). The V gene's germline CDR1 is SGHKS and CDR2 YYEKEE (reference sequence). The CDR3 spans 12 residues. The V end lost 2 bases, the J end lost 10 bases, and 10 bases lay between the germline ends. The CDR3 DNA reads TGTGCCAGCAGCTTTACTAGCCGGGAGCAGTTCTTC. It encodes CASSFTSREQFF.

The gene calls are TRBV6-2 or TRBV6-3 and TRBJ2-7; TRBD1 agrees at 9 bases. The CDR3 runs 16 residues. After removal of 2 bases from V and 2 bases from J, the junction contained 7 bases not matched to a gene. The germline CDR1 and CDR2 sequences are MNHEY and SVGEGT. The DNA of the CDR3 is TGTGCCAGCAGTTACCGGACAGGGGAATTAACCTACGAGCAGTACTTC. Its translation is CASSYRTGELTYEQYF.

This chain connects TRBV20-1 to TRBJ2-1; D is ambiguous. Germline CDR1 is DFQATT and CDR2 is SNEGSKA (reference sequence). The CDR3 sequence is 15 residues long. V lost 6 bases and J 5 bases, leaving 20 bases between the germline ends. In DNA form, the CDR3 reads TGCAGTGCCCCCCTGGGAAGTAGGGTCCACAATGAGCAGTTCTTC. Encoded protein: CSAPLGSRVHNEQFF.

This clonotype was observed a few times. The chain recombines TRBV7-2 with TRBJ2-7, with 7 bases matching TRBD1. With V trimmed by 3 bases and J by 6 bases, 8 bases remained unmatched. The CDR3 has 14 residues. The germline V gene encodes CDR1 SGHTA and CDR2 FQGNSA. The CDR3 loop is CASSFATGRREQYF. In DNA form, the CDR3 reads TGTGCCAGCAGCTTCGCGACAGGGCGGCGCGAGCAGTACTTC.

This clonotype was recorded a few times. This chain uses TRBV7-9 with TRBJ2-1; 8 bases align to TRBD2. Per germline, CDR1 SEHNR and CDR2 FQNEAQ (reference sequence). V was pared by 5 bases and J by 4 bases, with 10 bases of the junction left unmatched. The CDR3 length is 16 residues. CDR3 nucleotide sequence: TGTGCCAGCAGCGTTCTCGGGAGGGCCAAATACAATGAGCAGTTCTTC. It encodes CASSVLGRAKYNEQFF.

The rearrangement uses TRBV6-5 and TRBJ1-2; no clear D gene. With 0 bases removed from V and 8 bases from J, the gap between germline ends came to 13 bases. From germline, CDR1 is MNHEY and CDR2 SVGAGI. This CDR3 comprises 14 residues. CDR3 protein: CASSYSMQLGGYTF. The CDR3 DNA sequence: TGTGCCAGCAGTTACTCGATGCAGCTAGGCGGCTACACCTTC.

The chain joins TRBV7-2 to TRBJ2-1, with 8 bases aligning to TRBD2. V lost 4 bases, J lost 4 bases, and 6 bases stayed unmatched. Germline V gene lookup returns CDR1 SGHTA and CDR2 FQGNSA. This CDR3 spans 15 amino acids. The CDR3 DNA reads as TGTGCCAGCAGCTCGGGGGGGGGTGGATACAATGAGCAGTTCTTC. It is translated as CASSSGGGGYNEQFF.

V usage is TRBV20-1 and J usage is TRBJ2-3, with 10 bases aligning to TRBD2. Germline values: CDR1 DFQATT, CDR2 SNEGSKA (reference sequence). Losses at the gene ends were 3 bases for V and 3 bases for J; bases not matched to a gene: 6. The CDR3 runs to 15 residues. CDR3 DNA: TGCAGTGCTAGCCGAGCGGGAGGGCGGACAGATACGCAGTATTTT. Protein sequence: CSASRAGGRTDTQYF.

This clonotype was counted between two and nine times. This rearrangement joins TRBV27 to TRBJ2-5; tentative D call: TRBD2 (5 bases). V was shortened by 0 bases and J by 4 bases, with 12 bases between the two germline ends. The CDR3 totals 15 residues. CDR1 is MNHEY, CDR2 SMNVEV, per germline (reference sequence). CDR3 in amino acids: CASSLSSVGRETQYF. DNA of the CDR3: TGTGCCAGCAGTTTATCTTCGGTAGGGAGAGAGACCCAGTACTTC.

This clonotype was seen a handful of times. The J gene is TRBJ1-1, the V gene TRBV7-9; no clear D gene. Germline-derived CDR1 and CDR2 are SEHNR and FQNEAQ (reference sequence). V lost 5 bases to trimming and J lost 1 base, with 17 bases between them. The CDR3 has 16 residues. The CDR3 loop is CASSARVGGPNTEAFF. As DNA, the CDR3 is TGTGCCAGCAGCGCGAGGGTTGGAGGTCCGAACACTGAAGCTTTCTTT.

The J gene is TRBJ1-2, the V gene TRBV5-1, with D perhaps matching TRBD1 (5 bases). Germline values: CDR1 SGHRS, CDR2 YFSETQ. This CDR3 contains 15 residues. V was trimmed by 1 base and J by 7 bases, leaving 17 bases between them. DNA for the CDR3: TGCGCCAGCAGCTTGTCGGGGCAGGGCGAGGCTGGCTACACCTTC. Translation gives CASSLSGQGEAGYTF.

CDR3 nucleotides: TGCAGTGCTAGTATTGGCCGAGGGACCGATCAGCCCCAGCATTTT. This gives the protein CSASIGRGTDQPQHF. This chain joins TRBV20-1 and TRBJ1-5, with D possibly TRBD1 on 5 matching bases. The CDR3 has 15 amino acids. Germline-derived CDR1 and CDR2 are DFQATT and SNEGSKA (reference sequence). Trimming stripped 3 bases from V and 5 bases from J, with 17 bases between.

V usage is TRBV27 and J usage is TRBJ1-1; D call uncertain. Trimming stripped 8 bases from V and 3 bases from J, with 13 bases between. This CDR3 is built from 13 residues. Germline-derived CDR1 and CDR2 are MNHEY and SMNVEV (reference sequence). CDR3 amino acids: CASQQTRDTEAFF. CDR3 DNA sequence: TGTGCCAGCCAACAGACCCGGGACACTGAAGCTTTCTTT.

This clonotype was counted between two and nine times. This chain's CDR3 is CAISESGEDYGYTF. DNA of the CDR3: TGTGCCATCAGTGAGTCGGGGGAGGACTATGGCTACACCTTC. The rearrangement links TRBV10-3 to TRBJ1-2; the D gene is possibly TRBD1 (5 bases). The length of the CDR3 is 14 residues. Germline CDR1 reads ENHRY; CDR2 reads SYGVKD. Trimming pared 0 bases from V and 3 bases from J, leaving 8 bases between.